This is a list of T cell receptor beta chains from one sample in a study of T cell changes during pregnancy in multiple sclerosis. Libraries were prepared by immunoSEQ multiplex PCR; TCRdb keeps only in-frame clonotypes and omits some of them. The table lists tens of thousands of clones, 92% of them singletons. The sequences come from peripheral blood, collected in the first trimester of pregnancy. These receptors came from a female donor with multiple sclerosis, enrolled in a pregnancy study. Each CDR3 is given with its conserved first and last residue. The D gene is left open where the match is weak. Some rows have no size entry. The others give once, few or many, or a class for an expanded clone.

TRBJ1-3 | TRBV9 | . | TRBD1 | CASSVFDRGSSGNTIYF | TGTGCCAGCAGCGTCTTCGACAGGGGGAGCTCTGGAAACACCATATATTTT
TRBJ2-7 | TRBV6-5 | . | TRBD2 | CASSYRSGTRNEQYF | TGTGCCAGCAGTTACCGTAGCGGGACGCGAAACGAGCAGTACTTC
TRBJ1-1 | TRBV5-1 | once | . | CASSWGRRGNTEAFF | TGCGCCAGCAGCTGGGGGCGTCGGGGGAACACTGAAGCTTTCTTT
TRBJ2-1 | TRBV5-4 | . | TRBD1 | CASSLGGTGGVRPKNEQFF | TGTGCCAGCAGCTTGGGTGGGACAGGGGGCGTCCGCCCTAAGAATGAGCAGTTCTTC
TRBJ1-5 | TRBV2 | . | . | CASSEALTVNQPQHF | TGTGCCAGCAGTGAAGCGCTAACCGTCAATCAGCCCCAGCATTTT
TRBJ2-5 | TRBV12-5 | . | TRBD2 | CASGLPLGGREPKGQETQYF | TGTGCTAGTGGTTTGCCCCTGGGTGGGCGGGAGCCGAAGGGACAAGAGACCCAGTACTTC
TRBJ1-4 | TRBV9 | . | . | CASSVGGSLMEKLFF | TGTGCCAGCAGCGTGGGGGGATCCCTGATGGAAAAACTGTTTTTT
TRBJ1-5 | TRBV19 | few | . | CASTLWGLSNQPQHF | TGTGCCAGTACCTTGTGGGGGCTAAGCAATCAGCCCCAGCATTTT
TRBJ1-5 | TRBV15 | once | . | CATSRGPSQGNQPQHF | TGTGCCACCAGCAGAGGGCCTAGTCAGGGGAATCAGCCCCAGCATTTT
TRBJ2-7 | TRBV7-9 | . | TRBD1 | CASSPESSQGGSNEQYF | TGTGCCAGCAGCCCCGAGTCCTCACAGGGGGGTAGTAACGAGCAGTACTTC
TRBJ2-7 | TRBV5-1 | few | TRBD2 | CASSFGLAAYEQYF | TGCGCCAGCAGCTTTGGGCTAGCGGCCTACGAGCAGTACTTC
TRBJ2-2 | TRBV30 | . | . | CAWSLPRGLGPGELFF | TGTGCCTGGAGTTTACCAAGGGGTCTCGGCCCCGGGGAGCTGTTTTTT
TRBJ1-2 | TRBV27 | . | TRBD1 | CASSSGQGAYGYTF | TGTGCCAGCAGTTCGGGACAGGGAGCCTATGGCTACACCTTC
TRBJ2-1 | TRBV13 | . | TRBD2 | CASNPRTSEYNEQFF | TGTGCCAGCAACCCGAGGACTAGCGAGTACAATGAGCAGTTCTTC
TRBJ1-5 | TRBV6-5 | . | . | CASRMTEDRQPQHF | TGTGCCAGCAGAATGACAGAAGATAGGCAGCCCCAGCATTTT
TRBJ2-2 | TRBV5-6 | . | . | CASSLVRGTGELFF | TGTGCCAGCAGCTTGGTCCGGGGGACCGGGGAGCTGTTTTTT
TRBJ2-1 | TRBV10-3 | . | TRBD2 | CAISELTGTRVNNEQFF | TGTGCCATCAGTGAGCTTACCGGGACTAGGGTCAACAATGAGCAGTTCTTC
TRBJ1-2 | TRBV18 | . | TRBD1 | CASSPPDRGPGGYTF | TGTGCCAGCTCACCACCGGACAGGGGGCCAGGTGGCTACACCTTC
TRBJ1-1 | TRBV30 | few | TRBD1 | CAWTPTGSTEAFF | TGTGCCTGGACCCCGACAGGGAGCACTGAAGCTTTCTTT
TRBJ1-1 | TRBV27 | . | . | CASSPPTLNTEAFF | TGTGCCAGCAGTCCGCCCACTTTGAACACTGAAGCTTTCTTT
TRBJ2-7 | TRBV30 | . | . | CAWSTLGLNYEQYF | TGTGCCTGGAGTACCTTGGGGCTAAACTACGAGCAGTACTTC
TRBJ2-3 | TRBV5-4 | once | TRBD2 | CASSLSGGGGDTQYF | TGTGCCAGCAGCTTGAGCGGGGGTGGGGGAGATACGCAGTATTTT
TRBJ1-2 | TRBV5-1 | . | TRBD1 | CASSSGTGGYGYTF | TGCGCCAGCAGCTCAGGGACAGGGGGCTATGGCTACACCTTC
TRBJ2-7 | TRBV27 | . | TRBD2 | CASSLYGGRALGEQYF | TGTGCCAGCAGTTTATACGGCGGGAGGGCCCTCGGCGAGCAGTACTTC